The present T cell receptor beta chain was sequenced within a study of identical twins. Findings and caveats of the study: In zero-insertion analyses, partial confounding could arise from invariant MAIT and iNKT cells.

In regard to this clonotype: Its target is unknown.

Template switching added a universal primer binding site, and final cDNA carried unique molecular identifiers. From the 5' RACE reads, TCRdb called clonotypes with MiXCR, one entry per CDR3 protein. The table lists about 300,000 distinct CDR3 sequences, 10% to 15% of them singletons. Germline assignment: CDR1 SGHTA and CDR2 FQGNSA. Trimming took 6 bases from V and 4 from J; bases not matched to a gene: 11. The CDR3 length is 17 residues. These records were also assigned to another study, of yellow fever vaccine responses in identical twins.

V and J are TRBV7-2 and TRBJ2-5; 13 bases map to TRBD2. The sample was CD8+ T cells sorted from blood. This clonotype was sampled from a woman in her late teens or twenties in good health. DNA of the CDR3: TGTGCCAGCAGGAAACTAGCGGGAGGGGTTTCGGGAGAGACCCAGTACTTC. This encodes CASRKLAGGVSGETQYF.